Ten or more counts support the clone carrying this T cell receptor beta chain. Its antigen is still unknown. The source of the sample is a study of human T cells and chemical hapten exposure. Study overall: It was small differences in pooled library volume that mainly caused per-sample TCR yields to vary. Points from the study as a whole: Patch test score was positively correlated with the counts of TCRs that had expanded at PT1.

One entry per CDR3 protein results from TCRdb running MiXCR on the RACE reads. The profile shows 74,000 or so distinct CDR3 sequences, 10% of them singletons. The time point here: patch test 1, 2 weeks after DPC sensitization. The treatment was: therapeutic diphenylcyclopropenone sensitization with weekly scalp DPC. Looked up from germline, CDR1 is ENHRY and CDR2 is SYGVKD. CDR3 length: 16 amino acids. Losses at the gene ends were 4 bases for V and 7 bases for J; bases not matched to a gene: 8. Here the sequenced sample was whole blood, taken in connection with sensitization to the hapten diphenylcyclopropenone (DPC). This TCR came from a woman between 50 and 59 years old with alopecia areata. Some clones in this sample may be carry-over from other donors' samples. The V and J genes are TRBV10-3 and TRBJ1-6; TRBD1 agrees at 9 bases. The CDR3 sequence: CAISGGTGTKNSPLHF. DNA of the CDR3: TGTGCCATCAGTGGGGGGACAGGGACGAAGAATTCACCCCTCCACTTT.